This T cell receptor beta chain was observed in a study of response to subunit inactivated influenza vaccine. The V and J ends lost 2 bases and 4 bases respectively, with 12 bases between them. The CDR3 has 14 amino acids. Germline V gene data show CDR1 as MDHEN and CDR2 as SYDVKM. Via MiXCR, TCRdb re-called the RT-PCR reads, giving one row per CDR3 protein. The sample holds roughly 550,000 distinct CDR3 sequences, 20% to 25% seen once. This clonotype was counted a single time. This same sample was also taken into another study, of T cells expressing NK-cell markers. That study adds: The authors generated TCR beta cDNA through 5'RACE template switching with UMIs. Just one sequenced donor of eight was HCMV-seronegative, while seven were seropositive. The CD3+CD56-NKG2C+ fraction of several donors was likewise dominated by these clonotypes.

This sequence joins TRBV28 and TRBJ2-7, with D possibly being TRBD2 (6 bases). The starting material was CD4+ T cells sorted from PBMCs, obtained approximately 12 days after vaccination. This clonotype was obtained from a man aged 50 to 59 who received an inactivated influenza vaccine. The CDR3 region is CASSLDTGGYEQYF. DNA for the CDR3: TGTGCCAGCAGTTTAGACACCGGAGGGTACGAGCAGTACTTC.